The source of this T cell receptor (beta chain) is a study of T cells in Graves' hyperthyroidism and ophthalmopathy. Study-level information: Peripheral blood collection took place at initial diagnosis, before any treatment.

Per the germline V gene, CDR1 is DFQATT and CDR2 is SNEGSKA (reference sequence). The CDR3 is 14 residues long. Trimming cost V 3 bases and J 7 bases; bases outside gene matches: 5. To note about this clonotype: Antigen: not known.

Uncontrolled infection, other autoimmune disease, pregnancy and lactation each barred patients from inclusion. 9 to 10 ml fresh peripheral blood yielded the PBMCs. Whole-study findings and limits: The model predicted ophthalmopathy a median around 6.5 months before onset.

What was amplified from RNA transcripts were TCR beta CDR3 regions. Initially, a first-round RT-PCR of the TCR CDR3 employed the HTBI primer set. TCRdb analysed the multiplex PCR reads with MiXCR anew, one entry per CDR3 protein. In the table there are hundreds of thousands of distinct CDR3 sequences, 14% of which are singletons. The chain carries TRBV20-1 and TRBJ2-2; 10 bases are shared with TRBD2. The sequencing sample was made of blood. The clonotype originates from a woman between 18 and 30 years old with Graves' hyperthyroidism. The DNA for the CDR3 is TGCAGTGCTAGGACTAGCGGGCGGGGCGGGGAGCTGTTTTTT. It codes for CSARTSGRGGELFF.